This T cell receptor beta chain was sequenced in a study of T cells in Graves' hyperthyroidism and ophthalmopathy. Study summary: Peripheral blood draws took place at initial diagnosis, ahead of any treatment.

Thyroid ultrasound, orbital computed tomography, clinical symptoms, and serum thyroxine and TRAb underpinned diagnoses. In its sample, this clonotype was seen many times. As yet, its antigen is unknown. CDR3 length: 14 residues. From germline, CDR1 is SQVTM and CDR2 ANQGSEA. Trimming took 5 bases from V and 8 from J; bases not matched to a gene: 9. Study-wide results and caveats: Classification by a 13 V-J model distinguished ophthalmopathy from stable hyperthyroidism.

Amplification yielded TCR beta CDR3 regions, with RNA transcripts as the source. The primer set for the first-round RT-PCR of the TCR CDR3 was HTBI. TCRdb called the multiplex PCR reads again in MiXCR, with one record for every CDR3 protein. Of about 480,000 distinct CDR3 sequences detected, around an eighth appear once; the ten largest clones hold about a sixth. Input material: blood. The chain employs TRBV29-1 and TRBJ2-1; 10 bases agree with TRBD2. The clonotype comes from a woman aged 18-29 years with Graves' hyperthyroidism. This chain's CDR3 is CSVLAGAGYDEQFF. The CDR3 DNA reads TGCAGCGTTCTAGCGGGAGCAGGGTACGATGAGCAGTTCTTC.